This T cell receptor beta chain appears in the sequencing data of a study of CD8+ T cells in alopecia areata. CD4, CD8alpha, NKG2D, NKG2ACE and other markers guided sorting of pooled cutaneous lymph node cells. Investigators isolated RNA and reverse transcribed it into cDNA to act as the sequencing template. Only in-frame clones appear in the TCRdb table, and some are missing; sequencing was by immunoSEQ multiplex PCR. Altogether approximately 280,000 clones were found in the sample, and no singletons occur. Study-level results: With patients, TCR sharing proved less clear than in mice, a difference possibly related to HLA.

CDR1 NSHNY and CDR2 SYGAGN come from the germline V gene. The V gene lost 2 bases and the J gene lost 3 bases, with 9 bases spanning the gap. The CDR3 runs 15 residues. This clone was found a few times. Its antigen remains unknown. Gene labels here are mouse ones. The read falls 3 residues short of the CDR3 end, and the missing part is taken from the germline J gene. The sequence derives from a C3H/HeJ mouse with alopecia areata. MHC haplotype here: H2-k. The sample comprised CD4+ T cells sorted from a lymph node. This rearrangement joins TRBV13-1 to TRBJ1-6; D is perhaps TRBD1 (6 bases). TRBJ1-6 is an open reading frame whose function is uncertain. The CDR3 protein is CASSEEGDYNSPLYF. The sequenced part of the CDR3 DNA is TGTGCCAGCAGTGAAGAGGGGGACTATAATTCGCCC.